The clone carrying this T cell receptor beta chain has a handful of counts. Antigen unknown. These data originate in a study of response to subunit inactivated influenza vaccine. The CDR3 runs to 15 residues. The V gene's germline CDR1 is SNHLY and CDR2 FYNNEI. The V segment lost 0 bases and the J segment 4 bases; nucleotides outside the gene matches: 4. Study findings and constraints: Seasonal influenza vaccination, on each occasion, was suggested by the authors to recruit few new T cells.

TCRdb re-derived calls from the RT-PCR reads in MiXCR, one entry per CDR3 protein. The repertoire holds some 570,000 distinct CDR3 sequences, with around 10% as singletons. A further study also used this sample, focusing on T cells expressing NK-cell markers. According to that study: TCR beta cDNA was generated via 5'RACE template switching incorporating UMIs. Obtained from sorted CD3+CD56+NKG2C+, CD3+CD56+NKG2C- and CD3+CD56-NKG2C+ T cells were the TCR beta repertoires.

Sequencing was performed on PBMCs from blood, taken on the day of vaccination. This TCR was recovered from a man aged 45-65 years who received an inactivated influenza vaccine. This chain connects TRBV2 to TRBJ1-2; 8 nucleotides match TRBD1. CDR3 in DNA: TGTGCCAGCAGTGAAGCCGGGGACAGGACCTATGGCTACACCTTC. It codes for CASSEAGDRTYGYTF.